This T cell receptor (beta chain) was retrieved from a study of shared clonotypes between healthy human individuals. Across the study: There were three CD4 naive, three CD4 memory, two CD8 naive and one CD8 memory plates per donor.

Trimming left V 4 bases short and J 7 bases short, with 8 bases between. The V gene's germline CDR1 is PRHDT and CDR2 FYEKMQ (reference sequence). This CDR3 comprises 13 residues. Terminally differentiated effector memory CD45RA+ cells were left out of the naive CD8 fraction, which was CD45RO-negative and positively selected for CCR7. Genomic DNA (from each subset) was split evenly across several immunoSEQ plates. Clones were sequenced by immunoSEQ multiplex PCR, and TCRdb holds only the in-frame ones, with some missing. The table shows roughly 650,000 clones, with 95% to 96% occurring only once. The genes are TRBV13 and TRBJ1-6; D gene uncertain. This TCR was sampled from a woman under 40 in good health. Sequencing used naive CD8+ T cells sorted from blood. The CDR3 reads CASSWGNNSPLHF. The CDR3 nucleotides are TGTGCCAGCAGCTGGGGAAACAATTCACCCCTCCACTTT. Complete variable domain (other parts from reference TRBV13 and TRBJ1-6): AAGVIQSPRHLIKEKRETATLKCYPIPRHDTVYWYQQGPGQDPQFLISFYEKMQSDKGSIPDRFSAQQFSDYHSELNMSSLELGDSALYFCASSWGNNSPLHFGNGTRLTVT.